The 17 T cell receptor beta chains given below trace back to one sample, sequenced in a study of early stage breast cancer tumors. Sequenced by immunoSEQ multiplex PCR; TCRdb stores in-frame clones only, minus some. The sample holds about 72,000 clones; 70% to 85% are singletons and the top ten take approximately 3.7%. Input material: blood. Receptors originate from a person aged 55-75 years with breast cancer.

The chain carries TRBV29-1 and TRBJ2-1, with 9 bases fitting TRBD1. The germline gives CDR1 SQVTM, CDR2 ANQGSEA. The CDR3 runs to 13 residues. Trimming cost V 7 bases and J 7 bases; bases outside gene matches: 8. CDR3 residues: CSAAGTGSNEQFF. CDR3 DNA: TGCAGCGCCGCGGGGACAGGGTCTAATGAGCAGTTCTTC.

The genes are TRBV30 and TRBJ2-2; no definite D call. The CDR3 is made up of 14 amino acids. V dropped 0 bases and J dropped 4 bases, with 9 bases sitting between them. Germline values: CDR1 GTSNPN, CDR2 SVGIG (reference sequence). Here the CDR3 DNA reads TGTGCCTGGAGTGTAGTTTACCCCACCGGGGAGCTGTTTTTT. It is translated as CAWSVVYPTGELFF.

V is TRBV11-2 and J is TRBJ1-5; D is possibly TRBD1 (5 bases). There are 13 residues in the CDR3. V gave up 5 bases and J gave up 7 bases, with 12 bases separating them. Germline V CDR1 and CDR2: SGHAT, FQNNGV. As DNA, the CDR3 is TGTGCCAGCAGCCAGGGAGTAGGGCAGCCCCAGCATTTT. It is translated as CASSQGVGQPQHF.

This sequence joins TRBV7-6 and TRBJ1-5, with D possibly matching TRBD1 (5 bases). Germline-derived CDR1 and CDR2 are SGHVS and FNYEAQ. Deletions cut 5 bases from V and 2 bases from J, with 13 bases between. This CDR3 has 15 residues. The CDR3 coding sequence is TGTGCCAGCAGCAAAGTGGCAGGGCGCAATCAGCCCCAGCATTTT. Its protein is CASSKVAGRNQPQHF. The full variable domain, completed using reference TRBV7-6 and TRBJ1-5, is GAGVSQSPRYKVTKRGQDVALRCDPISGHVSLYWYRQALGQGPEFLTYFNYEAQQDKSGLPNDRFSAERPEGSISTLTIQRTEQRDSAMYRCASSKVAGRNQPQHFGDGTRLSIL.

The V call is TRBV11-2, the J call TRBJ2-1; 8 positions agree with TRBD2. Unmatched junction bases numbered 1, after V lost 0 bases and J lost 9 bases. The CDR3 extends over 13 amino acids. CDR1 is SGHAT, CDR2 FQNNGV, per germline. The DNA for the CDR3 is TGTGCCAGCAGCTTAGAACGGGGGGGTGAGCAGTTCTTC. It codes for CASSLERGGEQFF.

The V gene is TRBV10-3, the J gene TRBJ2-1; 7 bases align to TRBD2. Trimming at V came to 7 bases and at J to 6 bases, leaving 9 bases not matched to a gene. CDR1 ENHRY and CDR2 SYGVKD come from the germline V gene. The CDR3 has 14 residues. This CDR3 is CAINTPSSGNEQFF. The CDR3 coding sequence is TGTGCCATCAATACCCCATCTAGCGGCAATGAGCAGTTCTTC.

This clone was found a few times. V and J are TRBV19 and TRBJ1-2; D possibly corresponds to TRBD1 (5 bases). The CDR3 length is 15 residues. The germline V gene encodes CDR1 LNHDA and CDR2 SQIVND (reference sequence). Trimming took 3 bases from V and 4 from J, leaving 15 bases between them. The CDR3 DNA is TGTGCCAGTAGTATTCGAGGATTGGGGGGCTATGGCTACACCTTC. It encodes CASSIRGLGGYGYTF.

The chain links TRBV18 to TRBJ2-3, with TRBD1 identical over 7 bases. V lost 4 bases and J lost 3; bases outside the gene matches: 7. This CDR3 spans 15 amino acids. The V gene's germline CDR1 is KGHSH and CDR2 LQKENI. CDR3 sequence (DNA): TGTGCCAGCTCACTAACCACACAGGGGACAGATACGCAGTATTTT. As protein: CASSLTTQGTDTQYF.

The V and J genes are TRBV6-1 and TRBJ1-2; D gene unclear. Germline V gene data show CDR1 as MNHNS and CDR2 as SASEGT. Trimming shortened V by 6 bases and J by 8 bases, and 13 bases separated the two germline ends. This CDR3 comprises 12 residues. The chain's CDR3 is CASSGVLWGYTF. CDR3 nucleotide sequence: TGTGCCAGCAGCGGGGTACTGTGGGGCTACACCTTC.

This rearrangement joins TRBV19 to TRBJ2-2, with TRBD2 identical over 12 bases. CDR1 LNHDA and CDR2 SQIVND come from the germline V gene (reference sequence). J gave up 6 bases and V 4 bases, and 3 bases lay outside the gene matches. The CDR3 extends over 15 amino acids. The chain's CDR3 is CASSKLAGGAGELFF. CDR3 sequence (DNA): TGTGCCAGTAGTAAGCTAGCGGGGGGGGCCGGGGAGCTGTTTTTT. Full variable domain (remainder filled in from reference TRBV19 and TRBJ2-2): DGGITQSPKYLFRKEGQNVTLSCEQNLNHDAMYWYRQDPGQGLRLIYYSQIVNDFQKGDIAEGYSVSREKKESFPLTVTSAQKNPTAFYLCASSKLAGGAGELFFGEGSRLTVL.

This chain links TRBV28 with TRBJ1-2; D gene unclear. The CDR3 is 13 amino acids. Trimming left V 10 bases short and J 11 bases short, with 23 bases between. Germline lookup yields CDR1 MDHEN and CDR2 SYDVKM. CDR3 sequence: CATGVHHRPGYTF. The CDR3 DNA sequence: TGTGCCACCGGCGTACACCATAGGCCGGGGTACACCTTC.

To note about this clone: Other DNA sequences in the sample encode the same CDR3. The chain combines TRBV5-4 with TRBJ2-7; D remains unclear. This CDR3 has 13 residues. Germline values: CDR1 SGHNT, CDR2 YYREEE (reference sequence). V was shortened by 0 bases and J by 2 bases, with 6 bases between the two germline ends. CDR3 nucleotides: TGTGCCAGCAGCTTGGGGGGTACCTACGAGCAGTACTTC. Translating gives CASSLGGTYEQYF. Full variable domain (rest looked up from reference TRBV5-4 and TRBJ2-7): ETGVTQSPTHLIKTRGQQVTLRCSSQSGHNTVSWYQQALGQGPQFIFQYYREEENGRGNFPPRFSGLQFPNYSSELNVNALELDDSALYLCASSLGGTYEQYFGPGTRLTVT.

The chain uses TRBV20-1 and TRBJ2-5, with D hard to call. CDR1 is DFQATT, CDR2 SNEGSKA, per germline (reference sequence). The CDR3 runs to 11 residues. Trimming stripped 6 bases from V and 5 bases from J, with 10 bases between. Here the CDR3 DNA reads TGCAGTGCCGCCTTGGCGGAGACCCAGTACTTC. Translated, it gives CSAALAETQYF.

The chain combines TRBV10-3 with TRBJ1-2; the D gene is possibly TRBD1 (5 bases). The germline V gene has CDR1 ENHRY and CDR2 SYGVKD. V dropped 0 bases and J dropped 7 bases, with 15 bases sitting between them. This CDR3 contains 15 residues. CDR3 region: CAISESNRPPSGYTF. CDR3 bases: TGTGCCATCAGTGAGTCGAACAGGCCCCCGAGTGGCTACACCTTC.

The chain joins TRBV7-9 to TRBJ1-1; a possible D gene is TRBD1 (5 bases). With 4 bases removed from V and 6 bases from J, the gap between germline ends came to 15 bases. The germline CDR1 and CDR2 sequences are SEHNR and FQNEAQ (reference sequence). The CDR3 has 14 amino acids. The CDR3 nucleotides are TGTGCCAGCAGCTCCCGGATCGGGGGACCTGAAGCTTTCTTT. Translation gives CASSSRIGGPEAFF.

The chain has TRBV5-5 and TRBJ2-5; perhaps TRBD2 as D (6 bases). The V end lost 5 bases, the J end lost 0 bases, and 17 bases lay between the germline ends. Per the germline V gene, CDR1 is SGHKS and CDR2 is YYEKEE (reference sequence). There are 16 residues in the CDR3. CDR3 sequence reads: CASSSTGTPYQETQYF. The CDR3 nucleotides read TGTGCCAGCAGTTCTACCGGGACTCCGTACCAAGAGACCCAGTACTTC.

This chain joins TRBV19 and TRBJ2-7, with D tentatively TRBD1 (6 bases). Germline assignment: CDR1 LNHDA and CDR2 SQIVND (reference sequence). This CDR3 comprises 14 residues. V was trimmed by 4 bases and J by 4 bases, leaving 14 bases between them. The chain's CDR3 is CASSSLGGTYEQYF. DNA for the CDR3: TGTGCCAGTAGTAGCCTTGGGGGCACTTACGAGCAGTACTTC. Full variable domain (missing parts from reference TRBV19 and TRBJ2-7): DGGITQSPKYLFRKEGQNVTLSCEQNLNHDAMYWYRQDPGQGLRLIYYSQIVNDFQKGDIAEGYSVSREKKESFPLTVTSAQKNPTAFYLCASSSLGGTYEQYFGPGTRLTVT.